This T cell receptor beta chain was sequenced for a study of shared clonotypes between healthy human individuals. This CDR3 spans 14 amino acids. Germline V gene lookup returns CDR1 ENHRY and CDR2 SYGVKD. Trimming removed 4 bases at V and 4 bases at J, with 10 bases between. Sorted subsets were amplified in replicate PCRs using approximately 0.2 ug DNA, tens of thousands of T cell genomes. The repertoire was sequenced with immunoSEQ multiplex PCR; TCRdb's copy has only in-frame clones and lacks some. The table shows a few million clones, with approximately 94% occurring only once. Memory CD4+ cells were the fraction left after CD45RA+ naive selection.

The V gene is TRBV10-3, the J gene TRBJ2-2; no firm D call. Sequencing was done on a sample of naive CD4+ T cells sorted from blood. Subset defined: CD45RA+ positively selected. This receptor was taken from a man aged 18 to 35 in good health. CDR3 coding DNA: TGTGCCATCAGTGGTACTTCCCCCACCGGGGAGCTGTTTTTT. This encodes CAISGTSPTGELFF.